This record looks at one T cell receptor beta chain sequence and its context. The data derive from a study of blood T cell repertoires in COVID-19. Study details: From T cells, B-cell-depleted T cells, or PBMCs came the material, which was cDNA or gDNA.

Germline CDR1 is SNHLY and CDR2 is FYNNEI. This CDR3 comprises 16 residues. V lost 6 bases and J lost 4, with 20 bases in between. Sequencing used immunoSEQ multiplex PCR; TCRdb keeps in-frame clones, though not all of them. The sample includes approximately 450,000 clones, more than 85% of them seen just once. This clonotype was sampled from a woman under 40 with acute or convalescent COVID-19. Sample: peripheral blood. V and J are TRBV2 and TRBJ2-3; tentative D call: TRBD1 (6 bases). CDR3 residues: CASSLLPGQLADTQYF. CDR3 in DNA: TGTGCCAGCAGCCTCCTTCCGGGACAACTGGCAGATACGCAGTATTTT.